These 24 T cell receptor beta chains share one sample of origin, sequenced in a study of patients with pleural tuberculosis. TCRdb redid the calling of the reads with MiXCR, one entry per CDR3 protein. The sample includes 40,000 to 55,000 distinct CDR3 sequences, less than 8% of them seen just once. The source of these receptors is a human donor with pleural tuberculosis.

The J gene is TRBJ1-1, the V gene TRBV29-1, with D possibly matching TRBD1 (6 bases). V was pared by 4 bases and J by 1 base, with 13 bases between. The CDR3 is 14 amino acids. Germline V gene data show CDR1 as SQVTM and CDR2 as ANQGSEA. The CDR3: CSVVSSGANTEAFF. CDR3 coding DNA: TGCAGCGTTGTATCGTCAGGGGCGAACACTGAAGCTTTCTTT.

This clonotype was found many times. V is TRBV11-1 and J is TRBJ2-5, with a weak D call TRBD2 (5 bases). The germline V gene has CDR1 SGHAT and CDR2 FQDESV (reference sequence). The CDR3 has 14 amino acids. V dropped 2 bases and J dropped 2 bases, with 9 bases sitting between them. The CDR3 nucleotides are TGTGCCAGCAGCTTACTAGCTCGGCAAGAGACCCAGTACTTC. This sequence encodes CASSLLARQETQYF.

This clonotype was seen more than once but under ten times. The chain couples TRBV19 to TRBJ2-5, with a weak D call TRBD1 (6 bases). V was shortened by 3 bases and J by 2 bases, with 10 bases between the two germline ends. The CDR3 is 14 residues long. Germline CDR1 reads LNHDA; CDR2 reads SQIVND (reference sequence). The chain's CDR3 is CASSIPGEQETQYF. The DNA of the CDR3 is TGTGCCAGTAGTATTCCAGGGGAACAAGAGACCCAGTACTTC.

This clonotype was counted at least ten times. The J gene is TRBJ2-3, the V gene TRBV29-1; a weak D match, TRBD1 (6 bases). The V end was cut by 2 bases, the J end by 7 bases, with 16 bases between. Germline-derived CDR1 and CDR2 are SQVTM and ANQGSEA. The CDR3 runs to 14 residues. The CDR3 here is CSVELPRGENTQYF. The DNA for the CDR3 is TGCAGCGTTGAACTTCCCAGGGGCGAGAATACGCAGTATTTT.

This clonotype came up a few times. The V gene is TRBV5-1, the J gene TRBJ2-1; TRBD2 matches 7 bases. The ends lost 6 bases at V and 3 bases at J; junction bases unmatched: 9. The germline V gene has CDR1 SGHRS and CDR2 YFSETQ. The length of the CDR3 is 15 residues. This CDR3 is CASTTSAPLYNEQFF. DNA of the CDR3: TGCGCCAGCACCACTAGCGCCCCCCTCTACAATGAGCAGTTCTTC.

This clonotype has a count of ten or more. The chain couples TRBV25-1 to TRBJ1-5; 7 nucleotides match TRBD1. Germline V CDR1 and CDR2: MGHDK, SYGVNS. V gave up 5 bases and J gave up 4 bases; unmatched junction bases: 11. The CDR3 runs 16 residues. The CDR3 is CASSPGQGGSNQPQHF. Here the CDR3 DNA reads TGTGCCAGCAGTCCCGGCCAGGGGGGATCAAATCAGCCCCAGCATTTT.

The table lists this clonotype with a few counts. J is TRBJ2-7 and V is TRBV19; D possibly corresponds to TRBD1 (6 bases). CDR1 is LNHDA, CDR2 SQIVND, per germline (reference sequence). With 7 bases removed from V and 0 bases from J, the gap between germline ends came to 13 bases. This CDR3 is 14 amino acids long. CDR3 sequence: CASKLRDTSYEQYV. In DNA form, the CDR3 reads TGTGCCAGTAAACTTCGGGACACCTCCTACGAGCAGTACGTC.

This clonotype was seen ten or more times. The chain links TRBV27 to TRBJ1-5, with D unclear. Germline loops: CDR1 MNHEY, CDR2 SMNVEV (reference sequence). V lost 3 bases, J lost 4 bases, and 10 bases lay in between. This CDR3 region has 14 residues. The CDR3 DNA is TGTGCCAGCAGTTTGTCCGGATTTAATCAGCCCCAGCATTTT. It is translated as CASSLSGFNQPQHF.

This clonotype was picked up many times. CDR3 residues: CSVTGGQGYTF. The CDR3 DNA sequence: TGCAGCGTGACGGGGGGGCAAGGCTACACCTTC. The chain couples TRBV29-1 to TRBJ1-2; TRBD1 is a possible D gene (6 bases). This CDR3 has 11 residues. Germline V CDR1 and CDR2: SQVTM, ANQGSEA. The V end was cut by 6 bases, the J end by 8 bases, with 13 bases between.

Of note for this clonotype: Possible read error: a much larger clone is one base away. This rearrangement joins TRBV19 to TRBJ1-5, with D possibly TRBD1 on 6 matching bases. V gave up 6 bases and J gave up 4 bases, with 19 bases separating them. This CDR3 contains 16 residues. The germline V gene has CDR1 LNHDA and CDR2 SQIVND (reference sequence). Here the CDR3 DNA reads TGTGCCAGTAGAACTCGGGCAGGGGCCCGAAATCAGCCCCAGCATTTT. Protein: CASRTRAGARNQPQHF.

As concerns this clonotype: A much larger clone lies one base from this, so it may be a read error. The chain joins TRBV6-5 to TRBJ1-1, with no clear D. The CDR3 is 13 amino acids. Germline V gene sequence: CDR1 MNHEY, CDR2 SVGAGI. The CDR3 coding sequence is TGTGCCAGCGGTTATCTTCAACGTACGGAGGCTTTCTTT. It encodes CASGYLQRTEAFF.

To note about this clonotype: One end of the junction does not line up with germline, which may come from a read error. This chain joins TRBV5-1 and TRBJ1-1; tentatively, D is TRBD1 (6 bases). The V gene's germline CDR1 is SGHRS and CDR2 YFSETQ. The CDR3 totals 15 residues. CDR3 sequence: CTSSLFTGLNTEAFF. The CDR3 nucleotides are TGCACCAGCAGCTTGTTTACAGGGCTTAACACTGAAGCTTTCTTT. Looking up the rest from reference TRBV5-1 and TRBJ1-1 gives the full variable domain: KAGVTQTPRYLIKTRGQQVTLSCSPISGHRSVSWYQQTPGQGLQFLFEYFSETQRNKGNFPGRFSGRQFSNSRSEMNVSTLELGDSALYLCTSSLFTGLNTEAFFGQGTRLTVV.

In its sample, this clonotype was seen a few times. V usage is TRBV7-2 and J usage is TRBJ2-7; D gene unclear. The CDR3 contains 15 residues. Germline CDR1 reads SGHTA; CDR2 reads FQGNSA. The V end lost 1 base, the J end lost 0 bases, and 10 bases lay between the germline ends. The CDR3 coding sequence is TGTGCCAGCAGCTTAGGGAGTTACAGCTCCTACGAGCAGTACGTC. This sequence encodes CASSLGSYSSYEQYV.

Ten or more counts support this clonotype. The J gene is TRBJ2-7, the V gene TRBV20-1; D uncertain. CDR3 length: 12 residues. Trimming shortened V by 3 bases and J by 2 bases, and 8 bases separated the two germline ends. Germline lookup yields CDR1 DFQATT and CDR2 SNEGSKA (reference sequence). CDR3 loop: CSASGGTYEQYF. DNA of the CDR3: TGCAGTGCTAGCGGCGGAACCTACGAGCAGTACTTC.

This clonotype was detected ten times or more. The chain recombines TRBV20-1 with TRBJ2-5; 9 bases agree with TRBD2. The germline V gene has CDR1 DFQATT and CDR2 SNEGSKA (reference sequence). V trimming: 5 bases; J trimming: 7 bases; junction bases outside the gene matches: 8. The CDR3 has 13 residues. CDR3 DNA sequence: TGCAGTGCTCGACGACTAGCGGAGGGGACCCAGTACTTC. It encodes CSARRLAEGTQYF.

This clonotype has at least ten counts. The CDR3 nucleotides are TGTGCCAGCAGACCGTCGGGACAGGGGAACACTGAAGCTTTCTTT. Its translation: CASRPSGQGNTEAFF. The chain is built from TRBV28 and TRBJ1-1; 9 bases fit TRBD1. This CDR3 comprises 15 residues. V lost 6 bases to trimming and J lost 1 base; unmatched junction nucleotides: 6. The V gene's germline CDR1 is MDHEN and CDR2 SYDVKM.

This clonotype was recorded many times. The V call is TRBV10-3, the J call TRBJ2-3; D unresolved. Trimming shortened V by 2 bases and J by 4 bases, and 16 bases separated the two germline ends. In germline, CDR1 is ENHRY, CDR2 SYGVKD. This CDR3 comprises 16 residues. The DNA for the CDR3 is TGTGCCATCAGTGAGATTATGAGAAACGTTCCAGATACGCAGTATTTT. Translation gives CAISEIMRNVPDTQYF.

On this clonotype itself: A clone one base away is much larger, so this may be a read error. V and J are TRBV6-4 and TRBJ1-2; D might be TRBD1 (5 bases). The germline V gene has CDR1 MRHNA and CDR2 SNTAGT. The CDR3 is made up of 16 amino acids. V lost 2 bases to trimming and J lost 4 bases, with 17 bases between them. For the CDR3, the DNA is TGTGCCAGCAGTGACAACGACAGTGATCAGTCCTATGGCTACACCTTC. Residues: CASSDNDSDQSYGYTF.

This clonotype has a count of ten or more. The genes are TRBV27 and TRBJ1-1; D is perhaps TRBD1 (5 bases). The germline V gene has CDR1 MNHEY and CDR2 SMNVEV (reference sequence). The V end lost 6 bases, the J end lost 0 bases, and 8 bases lay between the germline ends. The CDR3 totals 13 residues. The CDR3 nucleotides are TGTGCCAGCAGCAGACAGATGAACACTGAAGCTTTCTTT. Translating it yields CASSRQMNTEAFF.

This clonotype occurred many times. V and J are TRBV24-1 and TRBJ1-1, with TRBD1 matching 7 bases. V trimming: 2 bases; J trimming: 1 base; junction bases outside the gene matches: 9. The CDR3 spans 17 residues. Per germline, CDR1 KGHDR and CDR2 SFDVKD. For the CDR3, the DNA is TGTGCCACCAGTGATTCTAAGCAGGGGGGGACGAACACTGAAGCTTTCTTT. It yields the protein CATSDSKQGGTNTEAFF.

This clonotype has only a few counts. This rearrangement joins TRBV29-1 to TRBJ1-1; no clear D. This CDR3 has 13 amino acids. CDR1 is SQVTM, CDR2 ANQGSEA, per germline. Trimming removed 7 bases at V and 3 bases at J, with 15 bases between. The CDR3 protein is CSAHSRRDTEAFF. CDR3 DNA sequence: TGCAGCGCCCACAGTCGGAGGGACACTGAAGCTTTCTTT. Filled out from reference TRBV29-1 and TRBJ1-1, the complete variable domain reads SAVISQKPSRDICQRGTSLTIQCQVDSQVTMMFWYRQQPGQSLTLIATANQGSEATYESGFVIDKFPISRPNLTFSTLTVSNMSPEDSSIYLCSAHSRRDTEAFFGQGTRLTVV.

The chain carries TRBV3-1 and TRBJ2-7; D is uncertain. This CDR3 is 13 amino acids long. Germline assignment: CDR1 LGHDT and CDR2 YNNKEL (reference sequence). The V end was cut by 3 bases, the J end by 3 bases, with 9 bases between. CDR3 nucleotide sequence: TGTGCCAGCAGCCAGGACCAAAACTACGAGCAGTACTTC. Translating it yields CASSQDQNYEQYF.

For this clonotype: A much bigger clone sits one base away, suggesting this may be a read error. The chain couples TRBV20-1 to TRBJ2-5; the D gene could be TRBD1 or TRBD2 (5 bases each). Germline values: CDR1 DFQATT, CDR2 SNEGSKA (reference sequence). Trimming stripped 0 bases from V and 5 bases from J, with 16 bases between. CDR3 length equals 15 residues. CDR3: CSARDPLSREETQYF. In nucleotides, the CDR3 is TGCAGTGCTAGAGACCCCTTGAGCAGGGAGGAGACCCAGTACTTC.

This clonotype was seen many times. The chain recombines TRBV11-2 with TRBJ2-1; D gene uncertain. The CDR3 has 14 amino acids. V was shortened by 2 bases and J by 9 bases, with 14 bases between the two germline ends. Germline V CDR1 and CDR2: SGHAT, FQNNGV. The CDR3 region is CASSLNSAIGEQFF. In DNA, the CDR3 is TGTGCCAGCAGCTTAAATTCCGCCATAGGTGAGCAGTTCTTC.